What follows is one TCR beta chain and its context. Its antigen is not known. This record comes from a study of T cell clones after liver transplantation. Sequencing used immunoSEQ multiplex PCR; TCRdb keeps in-frame clones, though not all of them. The repertoire includes over 50,000 clones, about four fifths of them detected once, and about 8.5% sits in the top ten. The CDR3 sequence is 16 residues long. Notes on the study in general: Low donor cell numbers restricted donor-reactive repertoire measurement in a couple of subjects.

This chain joins TRBV21-1 and TRBJ2-7. TRBV21-1 is assigned pseudogene status. The TCR sequence derives from a human donor who received a liver transplant. The sequencing used CD4+ T cells from blood, collected before liver transplant. In DNA, the CDR3 is TGTGCCAGCAGAGTGGGGATGCTACACGTGTTAGACGAGCAGTACTTC. Translating gives CASRVGMLHVLDEQYF.